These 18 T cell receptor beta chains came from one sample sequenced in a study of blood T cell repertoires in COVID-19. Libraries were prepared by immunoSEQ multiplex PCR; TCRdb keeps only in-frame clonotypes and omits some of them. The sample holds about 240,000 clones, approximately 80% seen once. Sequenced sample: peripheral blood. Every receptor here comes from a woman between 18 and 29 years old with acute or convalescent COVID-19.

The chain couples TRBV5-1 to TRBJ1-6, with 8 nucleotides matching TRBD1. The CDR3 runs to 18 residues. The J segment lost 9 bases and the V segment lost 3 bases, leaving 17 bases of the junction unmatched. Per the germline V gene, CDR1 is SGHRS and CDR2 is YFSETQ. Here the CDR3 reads CASSSDRGNPDLSSPLHF. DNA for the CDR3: TGCGCCAGCAGCTCAGACAGGGGAAACCCAGATTTGAGTTCACCCCTCCACTTT.

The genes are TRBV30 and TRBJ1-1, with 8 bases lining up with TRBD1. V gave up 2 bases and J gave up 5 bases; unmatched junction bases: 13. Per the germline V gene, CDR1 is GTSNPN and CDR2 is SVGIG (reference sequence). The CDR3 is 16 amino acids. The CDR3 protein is CAWSQHGQGWGTEAFF. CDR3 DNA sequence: TGTGCCTGGAGTCAACACGGACAGGGATGGGGGACTGAAGCTTTCTTT. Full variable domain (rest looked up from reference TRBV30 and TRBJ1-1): SQTIHQWPATLVQPVGSPLSLECTVEGTSNPNLYWYRQAAGRGLQLLFYSVGIGQISSEVPQNLSASRPQDRQFILSSKKLLLSDSGFYLCAWSQHGQGWGTEAFFGQGTRLTVV.

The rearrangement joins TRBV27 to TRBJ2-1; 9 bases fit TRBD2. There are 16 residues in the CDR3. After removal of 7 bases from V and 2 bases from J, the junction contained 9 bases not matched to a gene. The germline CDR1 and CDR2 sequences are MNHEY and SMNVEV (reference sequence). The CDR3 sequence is CASTLLAGFPYNEQFF. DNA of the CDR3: TGTGCCAGCACCCTACTAGCGGGTTTCCCCTACAATGAGCAGTTCTTC.

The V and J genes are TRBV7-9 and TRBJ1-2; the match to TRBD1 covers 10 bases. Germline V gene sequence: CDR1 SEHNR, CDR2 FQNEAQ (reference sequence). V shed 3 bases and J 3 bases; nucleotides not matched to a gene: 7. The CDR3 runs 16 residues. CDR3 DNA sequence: TGTGCCAGCAGCTTGGGACAGGGGACGGCGGACTATGGCTACACCTTC. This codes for CASSLGQGTADYGYTF.

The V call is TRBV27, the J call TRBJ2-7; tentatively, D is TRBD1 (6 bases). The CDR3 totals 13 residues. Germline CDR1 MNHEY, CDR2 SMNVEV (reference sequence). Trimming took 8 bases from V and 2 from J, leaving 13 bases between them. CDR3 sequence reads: CASGRGTPYEQYF. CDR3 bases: TGTGCCAGCGGCCGTGGGACACCCTACGAGCAGTACTTC.

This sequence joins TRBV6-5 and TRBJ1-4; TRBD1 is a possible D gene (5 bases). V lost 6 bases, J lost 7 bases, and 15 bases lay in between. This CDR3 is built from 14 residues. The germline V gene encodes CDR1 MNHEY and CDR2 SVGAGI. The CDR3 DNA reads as TGTGCCAGCAGGTTGGGCAGGGAGGGTGAAAAACTGTTTTTT. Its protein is CASRLGREGEKLFF.

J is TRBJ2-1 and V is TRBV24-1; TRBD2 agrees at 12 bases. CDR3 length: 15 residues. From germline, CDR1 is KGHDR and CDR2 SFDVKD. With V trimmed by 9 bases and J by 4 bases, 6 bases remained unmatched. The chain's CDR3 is CATQTGLAGYNEQFF. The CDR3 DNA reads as TGTGCCACCCAGACTGGACTAGCGGGGTACAATGAGCAGTTCTTC.

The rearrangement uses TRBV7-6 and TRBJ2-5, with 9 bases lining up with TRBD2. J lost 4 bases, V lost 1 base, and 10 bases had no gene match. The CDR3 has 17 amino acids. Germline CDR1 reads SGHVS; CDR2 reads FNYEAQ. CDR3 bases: TGTGCCAGCAGCTTAGAGGCGTTGCGGGAGGGTAGAGAGACCCAGTACTTC. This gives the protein CASSLEALREGRETQYF.

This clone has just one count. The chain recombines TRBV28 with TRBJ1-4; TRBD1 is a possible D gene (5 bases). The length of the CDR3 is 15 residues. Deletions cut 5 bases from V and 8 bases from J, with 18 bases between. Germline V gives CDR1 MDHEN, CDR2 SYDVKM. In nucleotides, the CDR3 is TGTGCCAGCAGTCCGAGGGTGTGGGGGGAGGAAAAACTGTTTTTT. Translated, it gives CASSPRVWGEEKLFF. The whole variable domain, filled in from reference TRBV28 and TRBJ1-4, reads DVKVTQSSRYLVKRTGEKVFLECVQDMDHENMFWYRQDPGLGLRLIYFSYDVKMKEKGDIPEGYSVSREKKERFSLILESASTNQTSMYLCASSPRVWGEEKLFFGSGTQLSVL.

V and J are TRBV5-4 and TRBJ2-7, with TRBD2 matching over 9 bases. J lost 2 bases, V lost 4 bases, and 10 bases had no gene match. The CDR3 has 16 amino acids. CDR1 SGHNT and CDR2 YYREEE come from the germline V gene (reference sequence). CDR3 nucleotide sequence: TGTGCCAGCAGCCCAGCGACTAGCGGCACCCCCTACGAGCAGTACTTC. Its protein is CASSPATSGTPYEQYF.

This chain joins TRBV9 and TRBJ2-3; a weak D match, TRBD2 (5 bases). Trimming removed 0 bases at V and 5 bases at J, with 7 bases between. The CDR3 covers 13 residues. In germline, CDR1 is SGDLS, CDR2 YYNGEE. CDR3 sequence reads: CASSVAGKDTQYF. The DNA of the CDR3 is TGTGCCAGCAGCGTAGCGGGGAAAGATACGCAGTATTTT.

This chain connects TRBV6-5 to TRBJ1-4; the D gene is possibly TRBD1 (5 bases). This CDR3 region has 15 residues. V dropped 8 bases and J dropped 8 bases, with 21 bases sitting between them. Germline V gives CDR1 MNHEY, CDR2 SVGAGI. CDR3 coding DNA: TGTGCCAGCCTTAAGGGGCAGGGAAGAGGAGAAAAACTGTTTTTT. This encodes CASLKGQGRGEKLFF.

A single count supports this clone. CDR3 bases: TGTGCCAGCTCACTGGGCTCCGAACCCAAGACCCAGTACTTC. Its protein is CASSLGSEPKTQYF. This chain uses TRBV18 with TRBJ2-5; D is unresolved. There are 14 residues in the CDR3. V gave up 4 bases and J gave up 6 bases, with 15 bases separating them. Germline V gene data show CDR1 as KGHSH and CDR2 as LQKENI. Full variable domain (remainder filled in from reference TRBV18 and TRBJ2-5): NAGVMQNPRHLVRRRGQEARLRCSPMKGHSHVYWYRQLPEEGLKFMVYLQKENIIDESGMPKERFSAEFPKEGPSILRIQQVVRGDSAAYFCASSLGSEPKTQYFGPGTRLLVL.

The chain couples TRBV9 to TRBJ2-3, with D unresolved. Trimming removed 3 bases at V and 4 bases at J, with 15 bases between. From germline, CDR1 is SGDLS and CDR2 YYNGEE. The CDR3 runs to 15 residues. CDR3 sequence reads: CASSETPNSPDTQYF. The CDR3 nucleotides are TGTGCCAGCAGCGAGACACCTAACTCCCCAGATACGCAGTATTTT.

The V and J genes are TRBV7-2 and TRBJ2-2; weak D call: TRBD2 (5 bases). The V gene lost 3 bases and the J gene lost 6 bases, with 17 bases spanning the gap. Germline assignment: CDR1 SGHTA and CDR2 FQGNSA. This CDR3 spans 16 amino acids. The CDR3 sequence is CASSFRGVGGAGELFF. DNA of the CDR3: TGTGCCAGCAGCTTTCGAGGAGTTGGAGGTGCCGGGGAGCTGTTTTTT.

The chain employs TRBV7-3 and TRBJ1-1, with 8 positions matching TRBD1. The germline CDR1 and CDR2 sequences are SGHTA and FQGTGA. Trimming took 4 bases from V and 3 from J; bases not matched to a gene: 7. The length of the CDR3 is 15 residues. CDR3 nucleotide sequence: TGTGCCAGCAGCTCAACGACAGGGGCCTACACTGAAGCTTTCTTT. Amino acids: CASSSTTGAYTEAFF.

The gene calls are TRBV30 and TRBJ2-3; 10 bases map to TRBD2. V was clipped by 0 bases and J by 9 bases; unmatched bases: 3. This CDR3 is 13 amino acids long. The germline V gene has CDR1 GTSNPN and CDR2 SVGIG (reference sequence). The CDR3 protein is CAWSVLAGVTQYF. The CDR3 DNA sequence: TGTGCCTGGAGTGTGCTAGCGGGAGTGACGCAGTATTTT. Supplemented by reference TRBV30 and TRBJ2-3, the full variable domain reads SQTIHQWPATLVQPVGSPLSLECTVEGTSNPNLYWYRQAAGRGLQLLFYSVGIGQISSEVPQNLSASRPQDRQFILSSKKLLLSDSGFYLCAWSVLAGVTQYFGPGTRLTVL.

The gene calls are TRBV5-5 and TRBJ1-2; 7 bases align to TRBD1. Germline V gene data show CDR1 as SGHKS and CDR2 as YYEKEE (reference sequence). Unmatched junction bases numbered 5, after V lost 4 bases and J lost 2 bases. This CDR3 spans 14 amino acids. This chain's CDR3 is CASSLQTGNYGYTF. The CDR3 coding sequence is TGTGCCAGCAGCCTCCAGACAGGGAACTATGGCTACACCTTC. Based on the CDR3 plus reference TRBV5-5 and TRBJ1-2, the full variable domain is DAGVTQSPTHLIKTRGQQVTLRCSPISGHKSVSWYQQVLGQGPQFIFQYYEKEERGRGNFPDRFSARQFPNYSSELNVNALLLGDSALYLCASSLQTGNYGYTFGSGTRLTVV.